The clone carrying this T cell receptor (beta chain) was detected many times. Antigen unknown. Synthesis of cDNA used 5'RACE (with 10-nucleotide random UMIs). TCRdb recomputed calls from the 5' RACE reads with MiXCR, one row per CDR3 protein. The sample yields about 59,000 distinct CDR3 sequences, 24% seen once. Germline assignment: CDR1 SGDLS and CDR2 YYNGEE. The CDR3 consists of 13 residues. V was shortened by 4 bases and J by 5 bases, with 9 bases between the two germline ends. The data were taken from a study of neurological immune-mediated disorders. Broader study findings: Patients with HTLV-1-associated myelopathy showed the most TCR clonal expansion. Those with multiple sclerosis showed the least, falling below healthy controls. Private repertoires in all groups were suggested by the finding that expanded clones across subjects shared no CDR3 amino acid sequences.

Described time point: technical triplicate 2. The V gene is TRBV9, the J gene TRBJ2-2; D is unresolved. The sequence was obtained from a man between 60 and 75 years old with HTLV-1-associated myelopathy (HAM/TSP). Sequenced: PBMCs. Here the CDR3 reads CASSQGVTGELFF. The CDR3 region has the DNA TGTGCCAGCAGCCAAGGAGTTACCGGGGAGCTGTTTTTT.